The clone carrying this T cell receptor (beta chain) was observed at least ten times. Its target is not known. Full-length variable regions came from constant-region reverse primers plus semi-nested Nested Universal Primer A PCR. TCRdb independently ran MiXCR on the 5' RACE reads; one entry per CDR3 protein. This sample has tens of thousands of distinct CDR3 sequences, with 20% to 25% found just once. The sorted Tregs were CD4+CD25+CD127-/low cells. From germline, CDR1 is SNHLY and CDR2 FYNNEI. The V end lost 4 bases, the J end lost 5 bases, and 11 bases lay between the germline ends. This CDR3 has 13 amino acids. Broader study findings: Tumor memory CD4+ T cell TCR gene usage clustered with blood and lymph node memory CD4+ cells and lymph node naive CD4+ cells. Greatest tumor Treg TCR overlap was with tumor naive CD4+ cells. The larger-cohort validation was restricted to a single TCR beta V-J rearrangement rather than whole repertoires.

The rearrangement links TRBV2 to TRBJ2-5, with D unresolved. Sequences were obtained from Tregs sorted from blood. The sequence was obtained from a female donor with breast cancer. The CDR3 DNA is TGTGCCAGCAGTGGCCTAACGAGTGAGACCCAGTACTTC. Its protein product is CASSGLTSETQYF.